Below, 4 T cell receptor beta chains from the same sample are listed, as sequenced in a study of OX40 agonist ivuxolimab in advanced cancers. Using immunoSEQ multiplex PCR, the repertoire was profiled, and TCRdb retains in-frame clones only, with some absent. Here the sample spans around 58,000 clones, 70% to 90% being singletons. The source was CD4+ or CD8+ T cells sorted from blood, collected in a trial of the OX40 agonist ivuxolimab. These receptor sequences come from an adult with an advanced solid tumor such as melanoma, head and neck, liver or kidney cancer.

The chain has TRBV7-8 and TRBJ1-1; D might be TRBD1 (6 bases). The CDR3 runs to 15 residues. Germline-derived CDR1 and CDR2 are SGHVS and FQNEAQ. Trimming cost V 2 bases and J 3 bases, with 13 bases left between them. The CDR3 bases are TGTGCCAGCAGCTTAATGACAGGAGGCGACACTGAAGCTTTCTTT. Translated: CASSLMTGGDTEAFF.

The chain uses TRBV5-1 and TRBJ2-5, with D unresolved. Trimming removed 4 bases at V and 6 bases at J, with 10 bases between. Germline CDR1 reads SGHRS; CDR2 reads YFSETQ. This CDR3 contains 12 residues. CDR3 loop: CASSAEFQTQYF. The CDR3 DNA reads TGCGCCAGCAGCGCCGAGTTCCAGACCCAGTACTTC.

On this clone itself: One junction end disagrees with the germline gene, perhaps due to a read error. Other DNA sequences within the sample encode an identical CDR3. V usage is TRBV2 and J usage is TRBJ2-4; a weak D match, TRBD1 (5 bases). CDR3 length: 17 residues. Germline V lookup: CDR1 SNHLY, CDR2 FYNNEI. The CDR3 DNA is TGCGCCAGCAGTGAAGCGCAGGGTTTAAAAGCCAAAAACATTCAGTACTTC. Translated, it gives CASSEAQGLKAKNIQYF.

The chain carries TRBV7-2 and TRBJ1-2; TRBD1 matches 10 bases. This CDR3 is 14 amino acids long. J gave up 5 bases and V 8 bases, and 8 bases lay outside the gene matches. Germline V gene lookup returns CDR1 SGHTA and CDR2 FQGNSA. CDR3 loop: CASANGQGDYGYTF. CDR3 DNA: TGTGCCAGCGCGAACGGACAGGGGGATTATGGCTACACCTTC.